This T cell receptor (beta chain) is from a study of cytomegalovirus exposure and HLA in healthy donors. Study-wide points: Researchers reported in a later analysis that a missense DCLRE1C variant was tied to TCR beta V- and J-gene trimming. Reports indicated that the classifier achieved high specificity and sensitivity in diagnosing cytomegalovirus status. The productive fraction for most TCR beta V segments was about 90% or about 30% in an earlier analysis. The likely explanation for a cluster of highly shared sequence variants was sequencing artifact.

Concerning this clone: Its antigen is undetermined.

PCR primers comprised 60 Vbeta and 13 Jbeta primers. Assay: immunoSEQ multiplex PCR; the TCRdb copy retains only in-frame clones and omits some. The record lists around 140,000 clones, of which the ten most abundant hold over 1.5%. Trimming left V 8 bases short and J 4 bases short, with 11 bases between. The CDR3 runs 13 residues. The germline V gene has CDR1 LNHDA and CDR2 SQIVND (reference sequence). This sequence joins TRBV19 and TRBJ1-4; tentative D call: TRBD1 (6 bases). This receptor was identified in a man between 18 and 29 years old in good health and CMV-seronegative. Sequencing was performed on PBMCs. CDR3: CASGQSHNEKLFF. The DNA of the CDR3 is TGTGCCAGTGGACAGAGCCATAATGAAAAACTGTTTTTT.